Presented here are 11 T cell receptor beta chains from one specimen sequenced in a study of T cell repertoires in cytomegalovirus infection. MiXCR, applied by TCRdb to the reads, yields one record per CDR3 protein. The sample lists some 920,000 distinct CDR3 sequences; 25% to 40% were seen once. Antigens for these TCRs are unknown. Sequencing was performed on cultured CD8+ T cells from PBMCs, taken from culture after CMV antigen stimulation. All receptors derive from a human donor in good health (CMV status not recorded). Some clones in this sample may be carry-over from other donors' samples.

This clonotype appeared once. The chain employs TRBV14 and TRBJ1-2; D is unresolved. This CDR3 region has 14 residues. The V end was cut by 4 bases, the J end by 10 bases, with 19 bases between. Germline-derived CDR1 and CDR2 are SGHDN and FVKESK. This CDR3 reads CASSPETRGYDYTF. For the CDR3, the DNA is TGTGCCAGCAGCCCAGAAACTCGCGGATACGACTACACCTTC.

The genes are TRBV7-2 and TRBJ1-5; D is unclear. V shed 4 bases and J shed 1 base, with 14 bases lying between them. Germline V gene data show CDR1 as SGHTA and CDR2 as FQGNSA. The CDR3 totals 16 residues. This CDR3 reads CASSSAVLGSNQPQHF. The CDR3 coding sequence is TGTGCCAGCAGCTCCGCCGTTCTTGGCAGCAATCAGCCCCAGCATTTT.

This clonotype was observed a single time. A much larger clone is a single base away; this may be a read error. The chain joins TRBV7-2 to TRBJ2-5; D is possibly TRBD2 (5 bases). Germline V CDR1 and CDR2: SGHTA, FQGNSA. The CDR3 runs to 13 residues. DNA of the CDR3: TGTGTCAGCGGAGAGGCAGTCCAAGAGACCCAGTACTTC. It codes for CVSGEAVQETQYF.

This chain connects TRBV7-3 to TRBJ2-5, with D possibly TRBD2 on 7 matching bases. Trimming took 2 bases from V and 5 from J, leaving 12 bases between them. Per germline, CDR1 SGHTA and CDR2 FQGTGA. The CDR3 sequence is 14 residues long. In nucleotides, the CDR3 is TGTGCCAGCAGCTTAGGGGGGGCGTTGGAGACCCAGTACTTC. It specifies CASSLGGALETQYF.

The table lists this clonotype with a few counts. The chain links TRBV6-5 to TRBJ2-5; 10 bases are a match to TRBD1. Trimming cost V 7 bases and J 5 bases; bases outside gene matches: 7. The germline V gene encodes CDR1 MNHEY and CDR2 SVGAGI. The CDR3 runs to 14 residues. The CDR3 here is CASTRGQGRETQYF. CDR3 in DNA: TGTGCCAGCACCCGGGGACAGGGGAGGGAGACCCAGTACTTC.

The chain links TRBV20-1 to TRBJ2-7, with TRBD2 matching over 7 bases. V lost 6 bases to trimming and J lost 3 bases; unmatched junction nucleotides: 5. This CDR3 comprises 12 residues. Per germline, CDR1 DFQATT and CDR2 SNEGSKA (reference sequence). CDR3 in amino acids: CSANWGGYEQYF. The CDR3 DNA reads TGCAGTGCCAACTGGGGGGGCTACGAGCAGTACTTC.

The rearrangement uses TRBV27 and TRBJ2-5, with 7 bases aligning to TRBD2. Trimming took 4 bases from V and 2 from J; bases not matched to a gene: 4. This CDR3 has 14 residues. Germline loops: CDR1 MNHEY, CDR2 SMNVEV (reference sequence). In DNA form, the CDR3 reads TGTGCCAGCAGTTGGGGGGGACGGCAAGAGACCCAGTACTTC. Translated: CASSWGGRQETQYF.

This clonotype was detected only a few times. The gene calls are TRBV5-6 and TRBJ2-1, with 10 nucleotides matching TRBD1. The length of the CDR3 is 14 residues. Trimming cost V 2 bases and J 8 bases; bases outside gene matches: 4. The V gene's germline CDR1 is SGHDT and CDR2 YYEEEE. CDR3 amino acids: CASSFGQGGDEQFF. The DNA of the CDR3 is TGTGCCAGCAGCTTTGGACAGGGGGGTGATGAGCAGTTCTTC.

V usage is TRBV12-5 and J usage is TRBJ2-5; D perhaps matches TRBD1 (5 bases). Looked up from germline, CDR1 is LGHNT and CDR2 is FRNRAP. The CDR3 is made up of 16 amino acids. The V end lost 5 bases, the J end lost 5 bases, and 21 bases lay between the germline ends. CDR3 in DNA: TGTGCTAGTGGTCCTCCAGGGTCTTTAAGGGTGGAGACCCAGTACTTC. Translation: CASGPPGSLRVETQYF.

This clonotype was recorded many times. This chain's CDR3 is CASSLQGGGLYEQYF. Written as DNA, the CDR3 is TGTGCCAGCAGCTTACAGGGCGGGGGGCTCTACGAGCAGTACTTC. This chain uses TRBV7-2 with TRBJ2-7; TRBD2 matches 8 bases. This CDR3 has 15 residues. Germline V gene data show CDR1 as SGHTA and CDR2 as FQGNSA. The ends lost 2 bases at V and 3 bases at J; junction bases unmatched: 6.

The sample holds a few counts of this clonotype. The V call is TRBV7-2, the J call TRBJ2-5, with D possibly TRBD2 on 6 matching bases. This CDR3 is built from 16 residues. Germline CDR1 and CDR2: SGHTA and FQGNSA. With 1 base removed from V and 0 bases from J, the gap between germline ends came to 12 bases. The CDR3 here is CASSLGLEGNQETQYF. The CDR3 coding sequence is TGTGCCAGCAGCTTAGGGTTGGAGGGCAACCAAGAGACCCAGTACTTC. The full variable domain, rest sourced from reference TRBV7-2 and TRBJ2-5, is GAGVSQSPSNKVTEKGKDVELRCDPISGHTALYWYRQSLGQGLEFLIYFQGNSAPDKSGLPSDRFSAERTGGSVSTLTIQRTQQEDSAVYLCASSLGLEGNQETQYFGPGTRLLVL.